This T cell receptor (beta chain) was sequenced in a study of identical twins. General study results and limits: Cord blood's abundant beta clonotypes had fewer insertions, unlike memory repertoires. Models, which agreed with sharing between unrelated individuals, nonetheless underestimated the out-of-frame TCR alpha sharing seen in monozygotic twins.

To note about this clonotype: Its antigen is unidentified.

The V end lost 6 bases, the J end lost 2 bases, and 14 bases lay between the germline ends. CDR3 size: 14 residues. One entry per CDR3 protein, called by TCRdb with MiXCR from the 5' RACE reads. Of roughly 750,000 distinct CDR3 sequences listed, 21% were seen once; the top ten hold approximately 4.3%. This sample was also put to use in a study of T cells expressing NK-cell markers. That publication notes: Dominant NKG2C+ clonotype frequencies of about 1.0-8% of CD8+ T cells were measured in 5 or 6 donors.

V gene TRBV12-3 or TRBV12-4 combines with J gene TRBJ2-7, with D hard to call. This TCR was recovered from a woman between 18 and 29 years old in good health. The sequenced sample consisted of PBMCs. CDR3 region: CASSLGLFAYEQYF. For the CDR3, the DNA is TGTGCCAGCAGCCTAGGCCTATTTGCCTACGAGCAGTACTTC.